The rows below give T cell receptor beta chains drawn from one sample of a study of CD8 T cells in ankylosing spondylitis. TCRdb re-called the 5' RACE reads with MiXCR, one entry per CDR3 protein. The sample consists of fewer than 450,000 distinct CDR3 sequences, 17% of them appearing once. The sequenced material came from blood, either unsorted or a sorted T cell fraction (not recorded which). Receptor source: a male donor with ankylosing spondylitis. Each CDR3 is given with its conserved first and last residue. Fields, in order: clone size, V gene, J gene, D gene, CDR3 protein. D genes are given only for firm matches. Expanded clones get a size class; other rows say once, few or many, or leave the size out.

few	TRBV12-3/TRBV12-4	TRBJ2-3	.	CASSSSDRQDTQYF
.	TRBV3-1	TRBJ1-2	.	CASSQNTYQGYTF
.	TRBV21-1	TRBJ2-7	.	CASSNGIGESGYEQYF
few	TRBV18	TRBJ1-1	.	CASSTGQGRETEAFF
many	TRBV27	TRBJ2-1	TRBD2	CASRPTSGGMNEQFF
few	TRBV5-1	TRBJ2-7	TRBD1	CASSINRGRYEQYF
few	TRBV29-1	TRBJ2-1	TRBD2	CSGWTSGRGSEQFF
few	TRBV29-1	TRBJ2-5	.	CSSGGDSDPETQYF
few	TRBV7-2	TRBJ2-1	.	CASSLFGSNEQFF
.	TRBV29-1	TRBJ1-2	.	CSVDQNYGYTF
few	TRBV12-3/TRBV12-4	TRBJ1-2	.	CASSLSAGLNYGYTF
.	TRBV6-5	TRBJ1-3	.	CASSYSWGDSSGNTIYF
.	TRBV5-1	TRBJ2-3	TRBD2	CASSLGLAGGEDTQYF
.	TRBV7-2	TRBJ1-5	TRBD1	CASSSQGTGMNQPQHF
many	TRBV7-2	TRBJ2-1	.	CASSPSNEQFF
.	TRBV6-1	TRBJ2-7	TRBD2	CASVAGGFPYEQYF
.	TRBV3-1	TRBJ1-4	.	CASSQGTATNEKLFF
few	TRBV7-2	TRBJ2-3	.	CASSSVAGGGQDTQYF
few	TRBV6-1	TRBJ1-5	.	CASSERFLHF
many	TRBV12-3/TRBV12-4	TRBJ1-3	.	CASSFWSSGNTIYF
.	TRBV18	TRBJ2-3	TRBD2	CASSPGLAGAPDTQYF
few	TRBV5-1	TRBJ2-5	.	CASSLAPGGEETQYF
.	TRBV4-3	TRBJ2-7	TRBD2	CASSQEGLAGRNYEQYF
.	TRBV28	TRBJ2-7	TRBD2	CASSPGTSGGNYEQYF
.	TRBV7-9	TRBJ2-7	TRBD1	CASSLEGGTAYEQYF
few	TRBV7-2	TRBJ1-1	.	CASSFSGAKNTEAFF
.	TRBV5-1	TRBJ2-7	TRBD1	CASSKDRAYEQYF
.	TRBV20-1	TRBJ2-5	.	CSAPSRGLGTQYF
.	TRBV7-9	TRBJ1-1	TRBD1	CASSSGQQNTEAFF
.	TRBV7-3	TRBJ2-1	.	CASSPVGGRESEQFF
.	TRBV7-2	TRBJ1-6	.	CASSLNLLNSPLHF
.	TRBV15	TRBJ1-4	.	CATSRGAINEKLFF
.	TRBV6-1	TRBJ2-6	.	CASTEGGSGANVLTF
few	TRBV19	TRBJ1-2	.	CASSKEVWFGYTF
many	TRBV20-1	TRBJ2-3	.	CSAPTRTSTDTQYF
few	TRBV12-3/TRBV12-4	TRBJ1-5	.	CASSLRGGPQHF
.	TRBV20-1	TRBJ2-5	TRBD2	CSAAIAGRGETQYF
few	TRBV12-3/TRBV12-4	TRBJ2-1	.	CASSIYISRGNEQFF
few	TRBV5-1	TRBJ1-1	TRBD1	CASSLTIGTVNTEAFF
.	TRBV18	TRBJ2-3	TRBD2	CASSDRGAGGTDTQYF
few	TRBV12-3/TRBV12-4	TRBJ1-6	TRBD1	CASSSAGQIDNSPLHF
few	TRBV7-2	TRBJ1-5	.	CASSPGWGEWSNQPQHF
few	TRBV20-1	TRBJ2-7	.	CSARRPLGGNYEQYF
few	TRBV6-1	TRBJ1-5	.	CASSQTFNQPQHF
few	TRBV6-2/TRBV6-3	TRBJ1-5	.	CASSHRAAGNQPQHF
.	TRBV12-3/TRBV12-4	TRBJ2-7	.	CASSLAPREQYF
.	TRBV12-3/TRBV12-4	TRBJ2-7	.	CASSPGGPVMWQYF